Following are 3 T cell receptor beta chains from one sample sequenced in a study of shared clonotypes between healthy human individuals. Profiled with immunoSEQ multiplex PCR; TCRdb holds only in-frame clones, not every one. Of about 2.3 million clones detected, 92% appear once; the ten largest clones hold around 0.38%. The material sequenced was naive CD4+ T cells from PBMCs. The subset is: CD45RA+ positively selected. These receptors were collected from a man younger than 35 in good health. Some clones in this sample may be carry-over from other donors' samples.

This chain uses TRBV18 with TRBJ1-2, with D tentatively TRBD1 (6 bases). CDR3 size: 13 residues. The V gene lost 3 bases and the J gene lost 6 bases, with 11 bases spanning the gap. Germline V gene data show CDR1 as KGHSH and CDR2 as LQKENI. The CDR3 loop reads CASSPLAGDGYTF. The CDR3, as DNA: TGTGCCAGCTCACCTCTGGCAGGGGATGGCTACACCTTC.

The V and J genes are TRBV7-3 and TRBJ2-7, with a possible D match to TRBD2 (6 bases). This CDR3 spans 13 amino acids. V was trimmed by 5 bases and J by 6 bases, leaving 14 bases between them. Looked up from germline, CDR1 is SGHTA and CDR2 is FQGTGA. The CDR3 region is CASSQFDGGEQYF. The CDR3 DNA reads TGTGCCAGCAGCCAATTTGACGGGGGCGAGCAGTACTTC.

The rearrangement joins TRBV5-1 to TRBJ2-3; TRBD1 might be the D (5 bases). This CDR3 comprises 13 residues. V dropped 5 bases and J dropped 4 bases, with 11 bases sitting between them. CDR1 SGHRS and CDR2 YFSETQ come from the germline V gene. CDR3 loop: CASSRQGADTQYF. For the CDR3, the DNA is TGCGCCAGCAGTCGCCAGGGTGCAGATACGCAGTATTTT.